This entry describes one T cell receptor (beta chain). A few counts support this clonotype. What this receptor recognizes is not known. Per-nucleotide qualities are absent, and no much larger clonotype sits a single base away. The data derive from a study of T-cell reconstitution after alpha-beta-depleted transplantation in children (dated by TCRdb to 2016 to 2017). Looking at the study overall: The study quantitatively tracked T-cell immune reconstitution after TCRalphabeta/CD19-depleted allogeneic hematopoietic cell transplantation in children using TCR repertoire profiling.

The library came from PCR. The instrument given in TCRdb is Illumina HiSeq 2500. TCR libraries were prepared with molecular barcoding, using unique molecular identifiers to normalize TCRbeta repertoire quantification. Through fastp at Q25 and MiXCR, TCRdb rebuilt clones from the public reads, retaining in-frame beta chains. Merged by CDR3 protein, the rows form single entries marked with the most common genes and DNA. This sample gives about 500,000 distinct CDR3 sequences in total; about 31% of them show up just once. Approximately 2.3% of the sample goes to the ten largest clones. Sequences SGHRS (CDR1) and YFSETQ (CDR2) are obtained from the germline V gene. V is pared back by 0 bases and J by 7 bases, with 7 bases lying between the germline termini. The CDR3 has 12 amino acids, counting the end cysteine and phenylalanine. Only the CDR3 DNA is retained, 36 bases long and in frame from the first base.

This clonotype was obtained from a human donor who donated a stem cell graft to a child with aplastic anemia. This material consisted of PBMCs from the stem cell graft donor, taken from the stem cell graft. The chain joins TRBV5-1 to TRBJ1-2; TRBD1 could be the D gene, as 6 bases match. The CDR3 loop reads CASSLDRAGYTF. The bases read TGCGCCAGCAGCTTGGACAGGGCTGGCTACACCTTC.